This is a list of T cell receptor beta chains from one sample in a study of T cells of healthy individuals. TCRdb re-analysed the 5' RACE reads in MiXCR, keeping a single row per CDR3 protein. The data show 40,000 to 65,000 distinct CDR3 sequences, with roughly 15% seen just once and 15% to 20% held by the top ten. The receptors derive from a human donor in good health. Each CDR3 is given with its conserved first and last residue. Fields, in order: V gene, J gene, D gene, clone size, CDR3 DNA, CDR3 protein. The D gene is left open where the match is weak. Clone size is not always given. Where it is, it says once, few, many or a class for expanded clones.

v_gene: TRBV4-1
j_gene: TRBJ2-3
d_gene: -
abundance: -
CDR3nt: TGCGCCAGCAGCCTGGCTCCACAGGGTGGCACAGATACGCAGTATTTT
CDR3aa: CASSLAPQGGTDTQYF

v_gene: TRBV20-1
j_gene: TRBJ2-7
d_gene: TRBD2
abundance: many
CDR3nt: TGCAGTGCGAGAGGGCTTGGCGGGGGCTCCTACGAGCAGTACTTC
CDR3aa: CSARGLGGGSYEQYF

v_gene: TRBV6-5
j_gene: TRBJ1-6
d_gene: TRBD1
abundance: -
CDR3nt: TGTGCCAGCGGGTGGACAGGGGGGGAAAATTCACCCCTCCACTTT
CDR3aa: CASGWTGGENSPLHF

v_gene: TRBV3-1
j_gene: TRBJ2-7
d_gene: -
abundance: -
CDR3nt: TGTGCCAGCAGCCAAGGGGTACAGGGTTCCTACGAGCAGTACTTC
CDR3aa: CASSQGVQGSYEQYF

v_gene: TRBV24-1
j_gene: TRBJ2-7
d_gene: -
abundance: -
CDR3nt: TGTGCCACCAGCAAGACGCGTCTCATCGTCTACGAGCAGTACTTC
CDR3aa: CATSKTRLIVYEQYF

v_gene: TRBV4-1
j_gene: TRBJ2-3
d_gene: TRBD2
abundance: -
CDR3nt: TGCGCCAGCAGCCAAGAGGGGACTAGCGGTCCCACAGATACGCAGTATTTT
CDR3aa: CASSQEGTSGPTDTQYF

v_gene: TRBV20-1
j_gene: TRBJ2-7
d_gene: TRBD2
abundance: many
CDR3nt: TGCAGTGCCGTCCGGACTAGCGGTACCTACGAGCAGTACTTC
CDR3aa: CSAVRTSGTYEQYF

v_gene: TRBV2
j_gene: TRBJ1-2
d_gene: -
abundance: -
CDR3nt: TGTGCCAGCAGTGCTAGGGGGGAAGGCTACACCTTC
CDR3aa: CASSARGEGYTF

v_gene: TRBV4-3
j_gene: TRBJ2-5
d_gene: TRBD1
abundance: many
CDR3nt: TGCGCCAGCAGCCGACAGCGCTCGGCAGGGGGTGGCGAGACCCAGTACTTC
CDR3aa: CASSRQRSAGGGETQYF

v_gene: TRBV20-1
j_gene: TRBJ2-3
d_gene: -
abundance: many
CDR3nt: TGCAGTGCTACTAACAGGGGGGGAGGCACAGATACGCAGTATTTT
CDR3aa: CSATNRGGGTDTQYF

v_gene: TRBV20-1
j_gene: TRBJ2-1
d_gene: TRBD2
abundance: -
CDR3nt: TGCAGTGCTATCCCAGGGACTAGATTAGGCAATGAGCAGTTCTTC
CDR3aa: CSAIPGTRLGNEQFF

v_gene: TRBV20-1
j_gene: TRBJ2-3
d_gene: -
abundance: few
CDR3nt: TGCAGTGCTCCGAGGGGGGCAGATACGCAGTATTTT
CDR3aa: CSAPRGADTQYF

v_gene: TRBV18
j_gene: TRBJ2-5
d_gene: TRBD1
abundance: few
CDR3nt: TGTGCCAGCTCACCGATAAAAACAGGGGTAGAGACCCAGTACTTC
CDR3aa: CASSPIKTGVETQYF

v_gene: TRBV5-1
j_gene: TRBJ2-7
d_gene: TRBD1
abundance: many
CDR3nt: TGCGCCAGCAGCCCGAACCTGGGACAGACGACTTACGAGCAGTACTTC
CDR3aa: CASSPNLGQTTYEQYF

v_gene: TRBV25-1
j_gene: TRBJ1-5
d_gene: -
abundance: -
CDR3nt: TGTGCCAGCAGTGATAGAATAGACGGCTCCCAGCATTTT
CDR3aa: CASSDRIDGSQHF

v_gene: TRBV4-1
j_gene: TRBJ2-1
d_gene: TRBD1
abundance: -
CDR3nt: TGCGCCAGCAGCCCGGGACAGCTAGGGGTCCCTCAGTTCTTC
CDR3aa: CASSPGQLGVPQFF

v_gene: TRBV7-2
j_gene: TRBJ2-7
d_gene: -
abundance: many
CDR3nt: TGTGCCAGCAGCTTAGGACGGACCACCTACGAGCAGTACTTC
CDR3aa: CASSLGRTTYEQYF

v_gene: TRBV4-3
j_gene: TRBJ2-3
d_gene: -
abundance: many
CDR3nt: TGCGCCAGCAGCCAAGATTCAGGGGCTACGCAGTATTTT
CDR3aa: CASSQDSGATQYF

v_gene: TRBV20-1
j_gene: TRBJ1-1
d_gene: TRBD1
abundance: -
CDR3nt: TGCAGTGCGCCCGGGACAGAGAACACTGAAGCTTTCTTT
CDR3aa: CSAPGTENTEAFF

v_gene: TRBV11-2
j_gene: TRBJ2-1
d_gene: -
abundance: many
CDR3nt: TGTGCCAGCAGCTTAGCCGGGGGAAGTAACAATGAGCAGTTCTTC
CDR3aa: CASSLAGGSNNEQFF

v_gene: TRBV5-1
j_gene: TRBJ1-2
d_gene: -
abundance: -
CDR3nt: TGCGCCAGCAGCTTGGACGGTCAAAACTATGGCTACACCTTC
CDR3aa: CASSLDGQNYGYTF

v_gene: TRBV10-1
j_gene: TRBJ2-3
d_gene: -
abundance: many
CDR3nt: TGCGCCAGCAGTGGCAATGATGATACGCAGTATTTT
CDR3aa: CASSGNDDTQYF

v_gene: TRBV9
j_gene: TRBJ1-5
d_gene: -
abundance: few
CDR3nt: TGTGCCAGCAGCGAAGGGGGGACCTCCGGCAATCAGCCCCAGCATTTT
CDR3aa: CASSEGGTSGNQPQHF

v_gene: TRBV19
j_gene: TRBJ2-5
d_gene: -
abundance: few
CDR3nt: TGTGCCAGTAGTATGGGGCAAGAGACCCAGTACTTC
CDR3aa: CASSMGQETQYF

v_gene: TRBV24-1
j_gene: TRBJ2-3
d_gene: -
abundance: -
CDR3nt: TGTGCCACCAGTGAGCGGACAGATACGCAGTATTTT
CDR3aa: CATSERTDTQYF

v_gene: TRBV14
j_gene: TRBJ1-1
d_gene: -
abundance: many
CDR3nt: TGTGCCAGCAGCCCCCAGTTGAACACTGAAGCTTTCTTT
CDR3aa: CASSPQLNTEAFF